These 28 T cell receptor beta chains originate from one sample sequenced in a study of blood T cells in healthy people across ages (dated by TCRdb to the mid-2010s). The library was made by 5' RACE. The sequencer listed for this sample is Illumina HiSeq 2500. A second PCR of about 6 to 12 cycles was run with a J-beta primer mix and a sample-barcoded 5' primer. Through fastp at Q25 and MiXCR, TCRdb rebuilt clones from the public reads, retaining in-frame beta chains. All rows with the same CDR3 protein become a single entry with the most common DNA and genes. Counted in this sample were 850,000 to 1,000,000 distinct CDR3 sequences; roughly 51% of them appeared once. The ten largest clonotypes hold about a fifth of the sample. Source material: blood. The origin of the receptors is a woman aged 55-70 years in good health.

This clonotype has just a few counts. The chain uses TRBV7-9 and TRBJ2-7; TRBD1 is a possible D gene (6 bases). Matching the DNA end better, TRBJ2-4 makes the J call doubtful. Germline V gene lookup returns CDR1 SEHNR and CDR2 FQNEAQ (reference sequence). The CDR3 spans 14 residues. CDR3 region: CASSAQGIKNIQYF. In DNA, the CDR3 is TGTGCCAGCAGCGCACAGGGAATCAAAAACATTCAGTACTTC.

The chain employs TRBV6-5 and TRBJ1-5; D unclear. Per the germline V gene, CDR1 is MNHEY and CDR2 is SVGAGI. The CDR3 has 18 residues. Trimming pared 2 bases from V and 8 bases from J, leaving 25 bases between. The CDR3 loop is CASSYLPPRPPWWEPQHF. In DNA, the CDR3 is TGTGCCAGCAGTTACCTCCCTCCTCGACCCCCCTGGTGGGAGCCCCAGCATTTT.

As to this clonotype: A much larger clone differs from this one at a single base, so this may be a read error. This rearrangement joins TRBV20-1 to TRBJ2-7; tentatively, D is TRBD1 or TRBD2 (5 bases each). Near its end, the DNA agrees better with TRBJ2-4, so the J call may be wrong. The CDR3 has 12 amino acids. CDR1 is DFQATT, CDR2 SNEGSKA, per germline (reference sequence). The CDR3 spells CSTNGDPNIQYF. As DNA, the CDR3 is TGCAGTACCAACGGGGACCCAAACATTCAGTACTTC.

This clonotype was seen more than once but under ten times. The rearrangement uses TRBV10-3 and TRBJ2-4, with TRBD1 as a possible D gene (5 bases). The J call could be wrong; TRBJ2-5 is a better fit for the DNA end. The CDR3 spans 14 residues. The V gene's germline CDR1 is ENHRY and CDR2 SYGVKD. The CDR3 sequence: CAISARQKQETQYF. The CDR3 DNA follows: TGTGCCATCAGCGCCCGACAGAAACAAGAGACCCAGTACTTC.

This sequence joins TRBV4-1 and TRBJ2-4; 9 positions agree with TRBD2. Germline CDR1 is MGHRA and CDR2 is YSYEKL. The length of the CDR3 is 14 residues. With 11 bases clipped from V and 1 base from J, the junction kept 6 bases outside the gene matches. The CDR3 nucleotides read TGCGCCTCTAACGCGGGAGGGGCCAAAAACATTCAGTACTTC. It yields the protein CASNAGGAKNIQYF.

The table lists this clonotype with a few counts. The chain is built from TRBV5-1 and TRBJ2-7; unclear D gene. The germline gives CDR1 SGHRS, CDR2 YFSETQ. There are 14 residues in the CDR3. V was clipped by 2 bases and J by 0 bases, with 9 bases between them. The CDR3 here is CASSFTADSYEQYF. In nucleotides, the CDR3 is TGCGCCAGCAGCTTTACAGCCGACTCCTACGAGCAGTACTTC.

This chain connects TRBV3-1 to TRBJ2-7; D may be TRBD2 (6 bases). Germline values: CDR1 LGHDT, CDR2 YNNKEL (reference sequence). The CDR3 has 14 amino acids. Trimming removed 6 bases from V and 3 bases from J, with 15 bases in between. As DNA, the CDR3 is TGTGCCAGCAGTCCAAATCCTAGCGACTACGAGCAGTACTTC. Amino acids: CASSPNPSDYEQYF.

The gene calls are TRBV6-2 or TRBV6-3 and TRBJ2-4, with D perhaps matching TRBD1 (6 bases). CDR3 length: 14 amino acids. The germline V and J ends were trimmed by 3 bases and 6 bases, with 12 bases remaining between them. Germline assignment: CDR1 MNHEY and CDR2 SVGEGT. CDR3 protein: CASSYRRDTNIQYF. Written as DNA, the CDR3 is TGTGCCAGCAGTTATCGAAGGGACACAAACATTCAGTACTTC.

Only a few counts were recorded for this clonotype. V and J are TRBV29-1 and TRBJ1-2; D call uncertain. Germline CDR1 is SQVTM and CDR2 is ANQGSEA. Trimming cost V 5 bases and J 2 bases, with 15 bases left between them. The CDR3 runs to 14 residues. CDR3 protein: CSVRSNGVNYGYTF. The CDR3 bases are TGCAGCGTTCGATCGAACGGGGTCAACTATGGCTACACCTTC.

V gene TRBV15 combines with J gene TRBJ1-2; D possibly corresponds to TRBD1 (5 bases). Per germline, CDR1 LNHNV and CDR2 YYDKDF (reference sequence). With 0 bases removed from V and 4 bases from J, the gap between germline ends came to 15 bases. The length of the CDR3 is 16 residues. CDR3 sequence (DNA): TGTGCCACCAGCAGAGATCTCGCCGGGGGGGGCTATGGCTACACCTTC. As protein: CATSRDLAGGGYGYTF.

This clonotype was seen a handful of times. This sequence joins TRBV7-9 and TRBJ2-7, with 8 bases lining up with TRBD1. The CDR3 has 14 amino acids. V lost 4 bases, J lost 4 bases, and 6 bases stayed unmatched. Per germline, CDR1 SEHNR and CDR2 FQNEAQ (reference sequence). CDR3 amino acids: CASSSDREQYEQYF. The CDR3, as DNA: TGTGCCAGCAGCTCGGACAGGGAACAATACGAGCAGTACTTC.

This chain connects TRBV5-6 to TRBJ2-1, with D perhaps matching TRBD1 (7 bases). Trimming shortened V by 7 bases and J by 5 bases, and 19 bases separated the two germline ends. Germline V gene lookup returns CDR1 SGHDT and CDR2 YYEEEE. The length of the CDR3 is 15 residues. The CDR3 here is CASGDRVGGHNEQFF. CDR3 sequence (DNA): TGTGCCAGCGGAGACAGGGTGGGGGGACACAATGAGCAGTTCTTC.

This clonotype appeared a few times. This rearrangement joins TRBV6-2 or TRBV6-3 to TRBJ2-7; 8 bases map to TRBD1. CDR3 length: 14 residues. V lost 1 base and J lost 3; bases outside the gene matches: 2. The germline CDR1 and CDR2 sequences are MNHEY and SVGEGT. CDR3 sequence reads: CASSYWTGSYEQYF. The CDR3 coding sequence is TGTGCCAGCAGTTACTGGACAGGGAGCTACGAGCAGTACTTC.

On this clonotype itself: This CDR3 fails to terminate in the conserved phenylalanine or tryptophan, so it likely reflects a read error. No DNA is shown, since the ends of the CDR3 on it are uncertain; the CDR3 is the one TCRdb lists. CDR3 sequence: CASSLRDTQYFGP. The chain employs TRBV28 and TRBJ2-3; no check of the table's D call, TRBD2, against the DNA was made. The length of the CDR3 is 13 amino acids, counting both ends. CDR1 and CDR2 (germline): MDHEN, SYDVKM.

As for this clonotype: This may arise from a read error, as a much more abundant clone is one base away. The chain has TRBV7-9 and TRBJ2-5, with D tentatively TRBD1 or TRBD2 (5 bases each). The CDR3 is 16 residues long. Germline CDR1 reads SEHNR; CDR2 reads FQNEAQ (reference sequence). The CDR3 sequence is CASSPPGVGTQETRYF. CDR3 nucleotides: TGTGCCAGCAGCCCTCCGGGTGTAGGGACCCAAGAGACCCGGTACTTC.

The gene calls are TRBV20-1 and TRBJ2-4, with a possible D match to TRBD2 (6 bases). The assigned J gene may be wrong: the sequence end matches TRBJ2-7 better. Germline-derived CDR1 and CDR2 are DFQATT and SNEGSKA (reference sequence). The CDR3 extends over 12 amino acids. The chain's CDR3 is CSASGRRYEQYF. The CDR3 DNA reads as TGCAGTGCTAGCGGGAGAAGGTACGAGCAGTACTTC.

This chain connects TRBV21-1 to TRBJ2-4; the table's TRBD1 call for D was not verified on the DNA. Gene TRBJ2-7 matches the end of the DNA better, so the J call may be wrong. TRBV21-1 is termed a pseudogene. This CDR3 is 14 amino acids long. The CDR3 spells CASSKGNRIYEQYF. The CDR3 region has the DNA TGTGCCAGCAGCAAAGGTAACAGGATCTACGAGCAGTACTTC.

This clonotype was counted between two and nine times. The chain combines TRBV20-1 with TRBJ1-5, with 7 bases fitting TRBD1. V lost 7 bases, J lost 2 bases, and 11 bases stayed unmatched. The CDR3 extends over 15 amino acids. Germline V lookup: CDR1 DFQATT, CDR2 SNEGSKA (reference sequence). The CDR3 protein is CSVFIAGTGNQPQHF. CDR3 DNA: TGCAGTGTATTCATCGCCGGGACAGGCAATCAGCCCCAGCATTTT.

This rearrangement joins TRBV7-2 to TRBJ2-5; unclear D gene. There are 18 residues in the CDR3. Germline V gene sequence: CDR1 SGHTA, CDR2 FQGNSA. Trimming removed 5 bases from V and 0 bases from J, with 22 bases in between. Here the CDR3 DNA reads TGTGCCAGCAGCCTAAGGTCGCAAACCGACTCCCACCAAGAGACCCAGTACTTC. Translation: CASSLRSQTDSHQETQYF.

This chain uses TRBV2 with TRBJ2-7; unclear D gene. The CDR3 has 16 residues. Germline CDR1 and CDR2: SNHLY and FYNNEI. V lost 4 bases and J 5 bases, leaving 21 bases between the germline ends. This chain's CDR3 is CASSVNSLPSIDEQYF. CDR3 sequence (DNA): TGTGCCAGCAGTGTGAACAGTCTCCCTTCTATCGACGAGCAGTACTTC.

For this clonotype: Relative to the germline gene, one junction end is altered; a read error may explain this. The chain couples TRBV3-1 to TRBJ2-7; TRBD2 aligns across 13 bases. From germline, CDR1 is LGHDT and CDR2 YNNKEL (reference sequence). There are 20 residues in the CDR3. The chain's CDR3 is CASGQDLSGTSGILGHEQYF. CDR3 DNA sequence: TGTGCCAGCGGCCAAGATCTGTCGGGGACTAGCGGGATTCTTGGCCACGAGCAGTACTTC.

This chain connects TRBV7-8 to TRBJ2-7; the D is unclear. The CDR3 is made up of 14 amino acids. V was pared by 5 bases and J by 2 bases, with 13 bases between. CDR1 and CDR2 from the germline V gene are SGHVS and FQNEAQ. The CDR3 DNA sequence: TGTGCCAGCAGCCTGCTGGAAGAGGCCTACGAGCAGTACTTC. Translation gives CASSLLEEAYEQYF.

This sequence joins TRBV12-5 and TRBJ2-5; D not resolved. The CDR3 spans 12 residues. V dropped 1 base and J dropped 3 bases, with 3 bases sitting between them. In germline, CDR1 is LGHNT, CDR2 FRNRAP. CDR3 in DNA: TGTGCTAGTGGTTTGGGTGAAGAGACCCAGTACTTC. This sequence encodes CASGLGEETQYF.

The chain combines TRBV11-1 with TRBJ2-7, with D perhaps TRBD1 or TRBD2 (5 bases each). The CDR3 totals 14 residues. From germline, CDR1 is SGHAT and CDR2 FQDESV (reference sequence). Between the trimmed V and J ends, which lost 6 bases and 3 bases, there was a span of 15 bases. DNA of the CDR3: TGTGCCAGCAGTGTCCCGGGGACCTACTACGAGCAGTACTTC. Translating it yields CASSVPGTYYEQYF. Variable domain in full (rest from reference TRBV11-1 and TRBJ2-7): EAEVAQSPRYKITEKSQAVAFWCDPISGHATLYWYRQILGQGPELLVQFQDESVVDDSQLPKDRFSAERLKGVDSTLKIQPAELGDSAMYLCASSVPGTYYEQYFGPGTRLTVT.

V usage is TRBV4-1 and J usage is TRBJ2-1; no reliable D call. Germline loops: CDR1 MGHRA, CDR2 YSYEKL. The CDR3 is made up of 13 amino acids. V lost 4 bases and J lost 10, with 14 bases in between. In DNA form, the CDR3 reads TGCGCCAGCAGCCCTGCGAGAGCCTACGAGCAGTTCTTC. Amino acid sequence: CASSPARAYEQFF.

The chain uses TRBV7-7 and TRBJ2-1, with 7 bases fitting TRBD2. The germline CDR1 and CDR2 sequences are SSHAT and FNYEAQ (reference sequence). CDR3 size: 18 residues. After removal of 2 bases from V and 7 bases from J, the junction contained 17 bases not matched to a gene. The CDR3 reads CASSLRSGGSGPGNEQFF. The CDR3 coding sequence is TGTGCCAGCAGCTTAAGGTCCGGGGGGAGCGGACCAGGGAATGAGCAGTTCTTC.

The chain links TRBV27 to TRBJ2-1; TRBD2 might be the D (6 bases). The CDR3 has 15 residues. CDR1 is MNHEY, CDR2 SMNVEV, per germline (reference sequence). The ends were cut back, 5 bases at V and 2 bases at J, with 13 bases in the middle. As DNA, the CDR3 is TGTGCCAGCAGTCCGCGGGATTTTACCTACAATGAGCAGTTCTTC. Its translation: CASSPRDFTYNEQFF.

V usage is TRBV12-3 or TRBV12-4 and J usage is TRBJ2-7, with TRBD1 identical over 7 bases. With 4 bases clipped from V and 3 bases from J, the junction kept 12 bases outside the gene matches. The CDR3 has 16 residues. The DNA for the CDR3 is TGTGCCAGCAGTTATCGGGTCCAGGGGGAAATCTACGAGCAGTACTTC. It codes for CASSYRVQGEIYEQYF.